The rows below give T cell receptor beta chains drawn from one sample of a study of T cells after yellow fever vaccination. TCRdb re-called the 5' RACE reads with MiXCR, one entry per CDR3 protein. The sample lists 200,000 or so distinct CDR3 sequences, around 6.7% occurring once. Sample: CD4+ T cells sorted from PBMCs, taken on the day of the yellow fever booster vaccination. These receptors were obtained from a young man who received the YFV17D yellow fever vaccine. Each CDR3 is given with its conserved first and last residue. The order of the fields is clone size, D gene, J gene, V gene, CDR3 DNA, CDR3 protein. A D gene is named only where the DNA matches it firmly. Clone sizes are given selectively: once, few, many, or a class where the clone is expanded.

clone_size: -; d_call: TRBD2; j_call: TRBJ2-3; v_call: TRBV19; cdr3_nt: TGTGCCAGTAGTACCACTAGCGGGAGAAGCACAGATACGCAGTATTTT; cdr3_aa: CASSTTSGRSTDTQYF
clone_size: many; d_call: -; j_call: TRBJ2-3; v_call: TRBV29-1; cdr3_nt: TGCAGCGTCGCACGCCGCACAGATACGCAGTATTTT; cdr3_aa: CSVARRTDTQYF
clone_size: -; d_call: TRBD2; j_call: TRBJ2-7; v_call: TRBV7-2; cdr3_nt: TGTGCCAGCAGCAATAGGGAGGGTTACGAGCAGTACTTC; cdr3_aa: CASSNREGYEQYF
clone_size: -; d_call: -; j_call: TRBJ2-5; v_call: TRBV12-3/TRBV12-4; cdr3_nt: TGTGCCAGCAGGGGGTCCGGGGAGACCCAGTACTTC; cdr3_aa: CASRGSGETQYF
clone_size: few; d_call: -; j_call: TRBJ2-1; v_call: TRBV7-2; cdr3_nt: TGTGCCAGCAGGCGGCTCTCCAGTGAGCAGTTCTTC; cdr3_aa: CASRRLSSEQFF
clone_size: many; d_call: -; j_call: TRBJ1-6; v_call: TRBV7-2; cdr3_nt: TGTGCCAGCAGCTTAGCGACAGCTAATTCACCCCTCCACTTT; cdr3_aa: CASSLATANSPLHF
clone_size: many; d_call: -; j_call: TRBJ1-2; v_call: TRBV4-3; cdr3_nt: TGCGCCAGCAGCCCACCTGGCGGGGTGTATGGCTACACCTTC; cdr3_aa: CASSPPGGVYGYTF
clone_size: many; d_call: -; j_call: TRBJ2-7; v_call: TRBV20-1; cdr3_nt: TGCAGTGGCCGGGACTTTAGCTCCTACGAGCAGTACTTC; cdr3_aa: CSGRDFSSYEQYF
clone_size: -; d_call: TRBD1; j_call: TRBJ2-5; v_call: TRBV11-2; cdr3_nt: TGTGCCAGCAGCTCTTTTTCCCTTACACAGGGGCACCCTGCGGCCCAGTACTTC; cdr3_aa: CASSSFSLTQGHPAAQYF
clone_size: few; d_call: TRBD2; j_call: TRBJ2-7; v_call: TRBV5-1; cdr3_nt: TGCGCCAGCAGCTTGGAAAATCCGGGACTAGCGGGAGCATTTAATTCCTACGAGCAGTACTTC; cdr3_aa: CASSLENPGLAGAFNSYEQYF
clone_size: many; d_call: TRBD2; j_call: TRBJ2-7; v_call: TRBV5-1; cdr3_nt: TGCGCCAGCAGCCCCGCCGGGACTAGCCCCTACGAGCAGTACTTC; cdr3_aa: CASSPAGTSPYEQYF
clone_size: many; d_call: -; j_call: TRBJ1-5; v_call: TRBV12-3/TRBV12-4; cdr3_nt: TGTGCCAGCAGTTTATCTGGGAGCAATCAGCCCCAGCATTTT; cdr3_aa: CASSLSGSNQPQHF
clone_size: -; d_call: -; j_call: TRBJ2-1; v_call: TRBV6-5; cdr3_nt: TGTGCCAGCAGTTACTCGCGGGTCTACAATGAGCAGTTCTTC; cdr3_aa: CASSYSRVYNEQFF
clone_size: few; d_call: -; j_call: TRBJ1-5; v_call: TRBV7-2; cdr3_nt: TGTGCCAGCAGCTTAGGGGGTTTCGGTCAGCCCCAGCATTTT; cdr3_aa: CASSLGGFGQPQHF
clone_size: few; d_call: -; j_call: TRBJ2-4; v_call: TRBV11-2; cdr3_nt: TGTGCCAGCAGCTTGCTCGCTCAGGGGGGGATAGCCAAAAACATTCAGTACTTC; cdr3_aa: CASSLLAQGGIAKNIQYF
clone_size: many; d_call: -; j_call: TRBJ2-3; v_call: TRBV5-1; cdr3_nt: TGCGCCAGCAGCTATCGAATAGCGGAGGAAGATACGCAGTATTTT; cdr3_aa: CASSYRIAEEDTQYF
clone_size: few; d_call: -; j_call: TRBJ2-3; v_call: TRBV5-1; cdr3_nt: TGCGCCAGCAGCTTGGTTAGCGGCCCCACAGATACGCAGTATTTT; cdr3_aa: CASSLVSGPTDTQYF